The subject of this entry is one T cell receptor beta chain. Its antigen is not known. This sample stems from a study of PD-1 blockade in mismatch repair-deficient tumors. Clones were read by immunoSEQ multiplex PCR, and TCRdb kept only the in-frame ones, dropping some. This sample has 100,000 or so clones, with under 90% found just once. The germline V and J ends were trimmed by 4 bases and 9 bases, with 13 bases remaining between them. Germline V gene sequence: CDR1 GTSNPN, CDR2 SVGIG (reference sequence). CDR3 length: 12 residues. TCR sequencing covered a few patients who responded to pembrolizumab. Study findings and constraints: Tumor-resident clones, often absent from pretreatment blood, expanded after pembrolizumab and then contracted.

The material was peripheral blood, obtained about 33 weeks after starting pembrolizumab. The sequence was collected from an adult with mismatch repair-deficient cancer. The chain employs TRBV30 and TRBJ2-1; perhaps TRBD1 as D (5 bases). The CDR3: CAWTLGVTEQFF. Written as DNA, the CDR3 is TGTGCCTGGACTCTAGGGGTCACTGAGCAGTTCTTC.